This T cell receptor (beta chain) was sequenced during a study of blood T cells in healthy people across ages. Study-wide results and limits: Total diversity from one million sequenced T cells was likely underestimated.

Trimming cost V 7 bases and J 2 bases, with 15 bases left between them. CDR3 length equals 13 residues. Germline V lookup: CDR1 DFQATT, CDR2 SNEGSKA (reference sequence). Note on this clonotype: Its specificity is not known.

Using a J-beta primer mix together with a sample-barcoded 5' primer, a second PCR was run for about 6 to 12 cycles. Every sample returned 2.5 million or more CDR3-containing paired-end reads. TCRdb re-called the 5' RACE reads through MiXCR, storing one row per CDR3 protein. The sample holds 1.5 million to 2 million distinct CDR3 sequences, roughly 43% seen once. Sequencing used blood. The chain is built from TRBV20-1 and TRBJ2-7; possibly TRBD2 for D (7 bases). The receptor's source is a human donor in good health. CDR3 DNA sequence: TGCAGTGTTTCTTACGGGGGGCCCTACGAGCAGTACTTC. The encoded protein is CSVSYGGPYEQYF.